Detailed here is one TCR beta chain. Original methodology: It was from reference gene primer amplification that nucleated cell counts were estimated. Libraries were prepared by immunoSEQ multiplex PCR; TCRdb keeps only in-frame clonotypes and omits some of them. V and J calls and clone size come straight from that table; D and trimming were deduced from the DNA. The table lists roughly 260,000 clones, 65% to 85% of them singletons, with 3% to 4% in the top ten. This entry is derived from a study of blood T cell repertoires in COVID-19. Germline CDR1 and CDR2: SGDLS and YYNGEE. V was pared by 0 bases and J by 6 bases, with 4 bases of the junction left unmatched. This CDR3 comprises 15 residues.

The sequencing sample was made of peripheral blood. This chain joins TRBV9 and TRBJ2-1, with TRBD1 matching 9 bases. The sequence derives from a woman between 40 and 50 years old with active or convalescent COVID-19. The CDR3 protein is CASSVVQGAPNEQFF. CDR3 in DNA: TGTGCCAGCAGCGTAGTACAGGGGGCCCCCAATGAGCAGTTCTTC.